A selection of T cell receptor beta chains follows, all from one sample in a study of CD8 T cells in Susac syndrome. TCRdb used MiXCR to reprocess the immunoSEQ multiplex PCR reads, holding one entry per CDR3 protein. The table includes under 300,000 distinct CDR3 sequences, 90% to 97% detected once. Sequenced sample: CD4+ T cells from PBMCs. These receptor sequences come from a human donor with Susac syndrome. CDR3s include the opening cysteine and the closing phenylalanine or tryptophan. Each record gives: V gene, J gene, D gene, clone size, CDR3 DNA, CDR3 protein. The D gene is left open where the match is weak. Expanded clones get a size class; other rows say once, few or many, or leave the size out.

>TRBV6-2/TRBV6-3|TRBJ2-7|TRBD1|once
TGTGCCAGCTGGTGGGACGGGACAGGAACGTACGAGCAGTACTTC
CASWWDGTGTYEQYF
>TRBV2|TRBJ2-1|TRBD2|-
TGTGCCAGCAGGCGGTTCTTGGGACTAGCTAACAATGAGCAGTTCTTC
CASRRFLGLANNEQFF
>TRBV18|TRBJ1-5|TRBD1|-
TGTGCCAGCTCACCACCCGGGACAGGGGTGGGACAGCCCCAGCATTTT
CASSPPGTGVGQPQHF
>TRBV20-1|TRBJ2-7|TRBD1|-
TGCAGTGCTGCCCGGGACAGCCACCGGGGAGAGCAGTACTTC
CSAARDSHRGEQYF
>TRBV5-1|TRBJ1-1|-|-
TGCGCCAGCAGCTGGACAGAGAAGACTGAAGCTTTCTTT
CASSWTEKTEAFF
>TRBV29-1|TRBJ2-3|TRBD2|-
TGCAGCGTTGAGATGACGGGAGGGGTCACAGATACGCAGTATTTT
CSVEMTGGVTDTQYF
>TRBV7-9|TRBJ2-7|-|-
TGTGCCAGCAGTTTATCGGGAGCCTACGAGCAGTACTTC
CASSLSGAYEQYF
>TRBV5-1|TRBJ2-5|-|-
TGCGCCAGCAGCTTCCCGAAGGGTAGCGAGGAAGAGACCCAGTACTTC
CASSFPKGSEEETQYF
>TRBV15|TRBJ2-7|TRBD2|-
TGTGCCACCAGCCTGGGGGGGACGGGAGTCGAGCAGTACTTC
CATSLGGTGVEQYF
>TRBV5-4|TRBJ1-2|TRBD1|-
TGTGCCAGCAGCTTCGTTCAGGGGGCGCAAGGCTACACCTTC
CASSFVQGAQGYTF
>TRBV5-1|TRBJ1-1|-|few
TGTGCCAGCAGTCTGGGTGGTGAAGCTTTCTTT
CASSLGGEAFF
>TRBV20-1|TRBJ2-7|TRBD1|-
TGCAGTGCTATGACAGGGCGAATTGACCACGAGCAGTACTTC
CSAMTGRIDHEQYF
>TRBV14|TRBJ1-2|-|-
TGTGCCAGCAGCCAAGATCTTGGGCCAGTACTAGGCTACACCTTC
CASSQDLGPVLGYTF
>TRBV20-1|TRBJ2-2|-|-
TGCAGTGCTAGGTCCCTAGGCGGCGGGGAGCTGTTTTTT
CSARSLGGGELFF
>TRBV6-1|TRBJ2-1|TRBD1|-
TGTGCCAGCACCTCAACCTCGACAGGGTTCTTTTACAATGAGCAGTTCTTC
CASTSTSTGFFYNEQFF
>TRBV6-5|TRBJ1-5|-|-
TGTGCCAGCAGTTACTCAGGAGACCATAGCAATCAGCCCCAGCATTTT
CASSYSGDHSNQPQHF
>TRBV19|TRBJ2-5|-|-
TGTGCCAGTAGTCCGCGACATATCCAAGAGACCCAGTACTTC
CASSPRHIQETQYF
>TRBV11-1|TRBJ2-5|-|-
TGTGCCAGCAGCTTAATAAGGGCCGCGACGGAGACCCAGTACTTC
CASSLIRAATETQYF
>TRBV29-1|TRBJ2-7|TRBD1|-
TGCAGCGGCGGACAGGGCCACTACGAGCAGTACTTC
CSGGQGHYEQYF
>TRBV29-1|TRBJ1-2|-|-
TGCAGCGAGACAATCGTGGTCGGCTACACCTTC
CSETIVVGYTF
>TRBV5-1|TRBJ2-2|TRBD1|-
TGCGCCAGCAGCCCGCCGGGACAGTGGAACACCGGGGAGCTGTTTTTT
CASSPPGQWNTGELFF
>TRBV3-1|TRBJ2-1|-|-
TGTGCCAGCAGCCAAGAGGGTGACTTCAATGAGCAGTTCTTC
CASSQEGDFNEQFF
>TRBV27|TRBJ1-5|TRBD1|-
TGTGCCAGCAGTCGTGGACAGGTCGATCAGCCCCAGCATTTT
CASSRGQVDQPQHF
>TRBV4-1|TRBJ2-1|TRBD2|-
TGCGCCAGCAGCCAAGAACTAGCGGGACACAATGAGCAGTTCTTC
CASSQELAGHNEQFF
>TRBV7-8|TRBJ2-1|-|-
TGTGCCAGCAGCTTAGTGAGGTTTTACAATGAGCAGTTCTTC
CASSLVRFYNEQFF
>TRBV7-2|TRBJ2-3|TRBD2|-
TGTGCCAGCAGCTTCGTGGTCCTAGCGGGAGAGTGGTACACAGATACGCAGTATTTT
CASSFVVLAGEWYTDTQYF
>TRBV28|TRBJ1-2|-|-
TGTGCCAGCAGAGACACATTCGGGACCATATATGGCTACACCTTC
CASRDTFGTIYGYTF
>TRBV29-1|TRBJ2-5|-|-
TGCAGCGTTGAGGGGAGGCTTACCAGGGAGACCCAGTACTTC
CSVEGRLTRETQYF
>TRBV9|TRBJ2-5|-|-
TGTGCCAGCAGCGTAGGGGTGAGGACAGACCAAGAGACCCAGTACTTC
CASSVGVRTDQETQYF
>TRBV6-5|TRBJ1-4|-|-
TGTGCCAGCAGTTACTCGACTTCCCGTGAAAAACTGTTTTTT
CASSYSTSREKLFF
>TRBV7-2|TRBJ2-1|-|-
TGTGCCAGCAGCCCAGCCTTACATCGAAATGAGCAGTTCTTC
CASSPALHRNEQFF
>TRBV27|TRBJ2-5|-|-
TGTGCCAGCAGTTTAATGGCAGGAGCACGCGTAGGGACCCAGTACTTC
CASSLMAGARVGTQYF
>TRBV5-6|TRBJ2-7|-|-
TGTGCCAGCCGGAAGGACGACTCCTACGAGCAGTACTTC
CASRKDDSYEQYF
>TRBV15|TRBJ2-1|-|-
TGTGCCACCAGCAGAGACCTCGGAAAAAGGGAAGGGTACAATGAGCAGTTCTTC
CATSRDLGKREGYNEQFF
>TRBV30|TRBJ2-1|-|-
TGTGCCTGGAGTCCTGATACAAAGCCGTACAATGAGCAGTTCTTC
CAWSPDTKPYNEQFF
>TRBV7-8|TRBJ1-5|TRBD1|-
TGTGCCAGCAGCTTATCCCGGGACAGGAGATTCAATCAGCCCCAGCATTTT
CASSLSRDRRFNQPQHF
>TRBV1|TRBJ2-3|-|-
TGCACCAGCAGCCACCGGCCATACCGGCTAGCGGACACAGATACGCAGTATTTT
CTSSHRPYRLADTDTQYF
>TRBV2|TRBJ1-5|-|-
TGTGCCAGCAGTGAATGGAGTAATCAGCCCCAGCATTTT
CASSEWSNQPQHF
>TRBV10-3|TRBJ1-1|-|-
TGTGCCATCTCCCACCGGGACGGAGGGGAAGCTTTCTTT
CAISHRDGGEAFF
>TRBV25-1|TRBJ2-7|-|-
TGTGCCAGCAGTGGAGGACCCGGGCCCCGGGGGCACGAGCAGTACTTC
CASSGGPGPRGHEQYF
>TRBV3-1|TRBJ2-7|-|-
TGTGCCAGCAGCCAAGTGACCTTCGAGCAGTACTTC
CASSQVTFEQYF